This T cell receptor beta chain is from a study of long-term antiretroviral therapy in people with HIV. Regarding the study as a whole: Blood, drawn from the mid-2000s to the late 2010s, may reflect older ART regimens. Records did not include ART adherence, viral resistance or therapy changes.

The immunoSEQ assay was v3.0, run at survey level. The method was immunoSEQ multiplex PCR; TCRdb's version includes in-frame clones alone and lacks a portion of them. The data contain about 20,000 clones, 80% to 85% of them singletons. As to this clone: Its antigen is currently unknown.

The TCR sequence derives from a middle-aged woman with HIV. The sample here was unsorted PBMCs, taken 1.2 years after starting antiretroviral therapy.

The CDR3 sequence: CASSQESGTLNTEAFF. Written as DNA, the CDR3 is TGTGCCAGCAGCCAAGAGTCAGGGACCCTAAACACTGAAGCTTTCTTT. The V gene is TRBV14, the J gene TRBJ1-1; maybe TRBD1 (5 bases). The germline V gene encodes CDR1 SGHDN and CDR2 FVKESK. The CDR3 spans 16 residues. V lost 0 bases and J 2 bases, leaving 13 bases between the germline ends.